This T cell receptor (beta chain) was found in a study of blood T cell repertoires in COVID-19. Background on the study: There were acute and convalescent COVID-19 samples, and they came from the United States, Italy and Spain. PBMCs, B-cell-depleted T cells, or T cells provided the cDNA or gDNA that made up the material.

Germline V gene sequence: CDR1 SQVTM, CDR2 ANQGSEA. CDR3 length: 14 amino acids. Deletions cut 4 bases from V and 1 base from J, with 13 bases between. Here immunoSEQ multiplex PCR was the method, and the copy in TCRdb shows in-frame clones only, minus some. Of 30,000 to 35,000 clones in the sample, around 87% were seen once. This TCR was recovered from a man between 60 and 75 years old with active COVID-19. This rearrangement joins TRBV29-1 to TRBJ1-1; the D gene is possibly TRBD1 (6 bases). The sequenced sample was peripheral blood. CDR3 amino acids: CSVAKGGGNTEAFF. DNA for the CDR3: TGCAGCGTTGCTAAAGGGGGGGGGAACACTGAAGCTTTCTTT.